These T cell receptor beta chains were read from a single sample in a study of blood T cell repertoires in COVID-19. Libraries were prepared by immunoSEQ multiplex PCR; TCRdb keeps only in-frame clonotypes and omits some of them. This sample has a few hundred thousand clones, with around 90% found just once. The material sequenced was PBMCs or T cells enriched from blood (not recorded which). All receptors come from a man aged 18 to 35 with acute COVID-19. Both conserved end residues are part of each CDR3. The D gene is left open where the match is weak. Where a row states a size, it is once, few, many or the class of an expanded clone; other rows omit it.

DNA | CDR3 | J | V | D | size
TGTGCCAGTTCCATGAGCTCCTACGAGCAGTACTTC | CASSMSSYEQYF | TRBJ2-7 | TRBV6-5 | . | .
TGCGCCAGCAGCTTGGGACAACTTACCTTCCCGAACACTGAAGCTTTCTTT | CASSLGQLTFPNTEAFF | TRBJ1-1 | TRBV5-1 | . | .
TGTGCCAGCAGTTACTCCGTTAGCGGCTTAAGAGGGGACGAGCAGTACTTC | CASSYSVSGLRGDEQYF | TRBJ2-7 | TRBV6-2/TRBV6-3 | . | .
TGTGCCAGCAGTCCGGGACAGGCTAACTATGGCTACACCTTC | CASSPGQANYGYTF | TRBJ1-2 | TRBV27 | TRBD1 | .
TGTGCCAGCAGCAAGACAGGGGGAAAGCAGCCCCAGCATTTT | CASSKTGGKQPQHF | TRBJ1-5 | TRBV11-2 | TRBD1 | .
TGTGCCAGCTCCGCCCGACAGGGGTACGGAGAGACCCAGTACTTC | CASSARQGYGETQYF | TRBJ2-5 | TRBV18 | TRBD1 | .
TGTGCCAGCTCACCGAGGGAGCTCAAAAACATTCAGTACTTC | CASSPRELKNIQYF | TRBJ2-4 | TRBV18 | . | .
TGCGCCAGCAGCCAAGAGATAGCGGGAGGGGATGAGCAGTTCTTC | CASSQEIAGGDEQFF | TRBJ2-1 | TRBV4-3 | TRBD2 | .
TGTGCCAGCAGCCAGTCGGGGACTAGGAGCGAGCAGTACTTC | CASSQSGTRSEQYF | TRBJ2-7 | TRBV14 | TRBD2 | .
TGTGCCAGCAGTCTCGGATCCGGGGGGAGCTACGAGCAGTACTTC | CASSLGSGGSYEQYF | TRBJ2-7 | TRBV28 | TRBD2 | .
TGTGCCATCAGTGCAACTGACAACCCCTACGAGCAGTACTTC | CAISATDNPYEQYF | TRBJ2-7 | TRBV10-3 | . | .
TGTGCCAGCAGTTTACCCAGGGGACAGGGCTATAATTCACCCCTCCACTTT | CASSLPRGQGYNSPLHF | TRBJ1-6 | TRBV28 | TRBD1 | .
TGTGCCAGCAGTGAAGCGCAGGGACAGGGCTACGAGCAGTACTTC | CASSEAQGQGYEQYF | TRBJ2-7 | TRBV6-1 | TRBD1 | .
TGTGCCAGCAGGCAGGGGATAGAAAATTCACCCCTCCACTTT | CASRQGIENSPLHF | TRBJ1-6 | TRBV3-1/TRBV3-2 | . | .
TGTGCCAGCCTCGGTGGGGGGTTTTACGAGCAGTACTTC | CASLGGGFYEQYF | TRBJ2-7 | TRBV28 | . | .
TGTGCCAGCAGTGATCAGGACTTCCCGGTGTATGAGCAGTTCTTC | CASSDQDFPVYEQFF | TRBJ2-1 | TRBV25-1 | . | .
TGTGCCAGTAGTACAAGACAGGGGAGCACTGAAGCTTTCTTT | CASSTRQGSTEAFF | TRBJ1-1 | TRBV19 | TRBD1 | few
TGTGCCAGCAGTTTTAGGACAGAGAACAATGAGCAGTTCTTC | CASSFRTENNEQFF | TRBJ2-1 | TRBV27 | . | .
TGTGCCAGCACTTGGCAGGGCGGTCCCGGGGAGCTGTTTTTT | CASTWQGGPGELFF | TRBJ2-2 | TRBV6-5 | . | once
TGTGCCAGCAGCCTGGACAGGGGTCACGAGCAGTACTTC | CASSLDRGHEQYF | TRBJ2-7 | TRBV28 | TRBD1 | .
TGTGCCAGCAGTGCCTCTAGCGGCCAAGAGACCCAGTACTTC | CASSASSGQETQYF | TRBJ2-5 | TRBV2 | TRBD2 | .
TGTGCCAGCAGTCCCGGGACAGGTAGCTCCTACGAGCAGTACTTC | CASSPGTGSSYEQYF | TRBJ2-7 | TRBV27 | TRBD1 | .
TGTGCCAGCAGTGAAGAAGCGGGAGGGTCCCATGAGCAGTTCTTC | CASSEEAGGSHEQFF | TRBJ2-1 | TRBV6-1 | TRBD2 | .
TGTGCCAGCAGCCCGACAGGGCCTGGAAACACCATATATTTT | CASSPTGPGNTIYF | TRBJ1-3 | TRBV9 | TRBD1 | once
TGTGCCAGCAGCCCTGAGTCCCCAGGGGGGCCCAATGAGCAGTTCTTC | CASSPESPGGPNEQFF | TRBJ2-1 | TRBV4-2 | . | .
TGTGCCAGCAGGACAGGTGGTGGCGGAAACACCATATATTTT | CASRTGGGGNTIYF | TRBJ1-3 | TRBV28 | . | .
TGTGCCAGCAGTCAGGGGCCAGGGGGGTTGTACGAGCAGTACTTC | CASSQGPGGLYEQYF | TRBJ2-7 | TRBV27 | . | .
TGCAGCGTTGGGTTGTCTAGCGGGAAGGAAGAGACCCAGTACTTC | CSVGLSSGKEETQYF | TRBJ2-5 | TRBV29-1 | TRBD2 | .
TGTGCCAGCAGCTTGTCGGGAGGTTCCTACGAGCAGTACTTC | CASSLSGGSYEQYF | TRBJ2-7 | TRBV7-8 | TRBD2 | .
TGTGCCAGCAGCTACACAGACAATGAGCAGTTCTTC | CASSYTDNEQFF | TRBJ2-1 | TRBV7-9 | . | .
TGTGCCAGCGGGGCCCCGAGTAGCGGGGCTGAGCAGTACTTC | CASGAPSSGAEQYF | TRBJ2-7 | TRBV28 | TRBD2 | .
TGTGCCAGCAGCTCCGTGCAGGGTAGGTCCTACGAGCAGTACTTC | CASSSVQGRSYEQYF | TRBJ2-7 | TRBV11-2 | . | .
TGTGCCTGGGACCCGTTCGGCAATGAGCAGTTCTTC | CAWDPFGNEQFF | TRBJ2-1 | TRBV30 | . | .
TGTGCCAGCAGTGACAGGAGGCCTCGGGGCACTGAAGCTTTCTTT | CASSDRRPRGTEAFF | TRBJ1-1 | TRBV6-4 | . | .
TGTGCCAGCAGCCAAGGAGGAGATTACACTGTCGAAACCTACGAGCAGTACTTC | CASSQGGDYTVETYEQYF | TRBJ2-7 | TRBV14 | . | .
TGTGCCAGCAGCCAAGGTACAGGGAACGCAGATACGCAGTATTTT | CASSQGTGNADTQYF | TRBJ2-3 | TRBV14 | . | once
TGTGCCAGCAGCTTAGATCCCCCGACTAGCGGGAGTACCGTGGATACGCAGTATTTT | CASSLDPPTSGSTVDTQYF | TRBJ2-3 | TRBV11-2 | TRBD2 | .
TGTGCCAGCAGTCAACCCCCCGGCGGTGAAGCTTTCTTT | CASSQPPGGEAFF | TRBJ1-1 | TRBV6-5 | . | .
TGTGCCATCAGTGAAATTCGGTGGGACACCGAAAGCTCCTACGAGCAGTACTTC | CAISEIRWDTESSYEQYF | TRBJ2-7 | TRBV10-3 | . | .
TGTGCCAGCAGCTTAAGCGGGTCCTCCTACGAGCAGTACTTC | CASSLSGSSYEQYF | TRBJ2-7 | TRBV7-3 | . | .